The 9 T cell receptor beta chains below were found in one sample sequenced in a study of T and B cells in COVID-19 patients. TRB rearrangements were amplified by multiplex PCR with BIOMED2 TRB-A/B primers. MiXCR was run by TCRdb on the multiplex PCR reads, yielding one entry per CDR3 protein. This table has around 25,000 distinct CDR3 sequences, less than 35% appearing once. Blood genomic DNA input for TRB amplification was roughly 220-500 ng. The sequencing input was blood. Receptors were obtained from a human donor who had recovered from COVID-19.

This clonotype was counted ten times or more. This chain links TRBV5-6 with TRBJ2-7, with 9 nucleotides matching TRBD1. The CDR3 consists of 16 residues. CDR1 and CDR2 from the germline V gene are SGHDT and YYEEEE. V was clipped by 4 bases and J by 2 bases; unmatched bases: 10. The CDR3 DNA sequence: TGTGCCAGCAGCACGACAGGGGGGGTTAGGCCCTACGAGCAGTACTTC. Translating gives CASSTTGGVRPYEQYF.

This clonotype was observed a handful of times. V gene TRBV5-6 combines with J gene TRBJ1-4; TRBD1 matches 12 bases. Germline values: CDR1 SGHDT, CDR2 YYEEEE. The trim removed 4 bases at V and 7 bases at J, leaving 8 bases unmatched. The CDR3 is made up of 16 amino acids. This CDR3 is CASSTSGTGGGEKLFF. The CDR3 DNA reads TGTGCCAGCAGCACCTCCGGGACAGGGGGCGGTGAAAAACTGTTTTTT.

This clonotype was detected only a few times. V and J are TRBV20-1 and TRBJ1-2; no reliable D call. V dropped 8 bases and J dropped 2 bases, with 9 bases sitting between them. CDR1 and CDR2 from the germline V gene are DFQATT and SNEGSKA (reference sequence). There are 11 residues in the CDR3. The DNA for the CDR3 is TGCAGTTGGCAGGAGAACTATGGCTACACCTTC. Translated: CSWQENYGYTF.

This clonotype was observed a single time. The rearrangement uses TRBV6-5 and TRBJ1-1; D not resolved. The CDR3 loop spans 13 amino acids. V lost 5 bases and J lost 0, with 7 bases in between. In germline, CDR1 is MNHEY, CDR2 SVGAGI. The CDR3 sequence is CASSELVNTEAFF. CDR3 bases: TGTGCCAGCAGTGAGTTGGTGAACACTGAAGCTTTCTTT.

This clonotype was counted many times. The chain uses TRBV12-3 or TRBV12-4 and TRBJ2-1; 7 positions match TRBD2. Trimming cost V 5 bases and J 7 bases; bases outside gene matches: 14. The CDR3 spans 16 residues. The CDR3 DNA reads TGTGCCAGCAGTCTAAACCTCGGCGGGAGTGGTAATGAGCAGTTCTTC. Translated, it gives CASSLNLGGSGNEQFF.

This clonotype has just a few counts. This chain connects TRBV20-1 to TRBJ1-1; 9 nucleotides match TRBD1. The CDR3 has 16 residues. V lost 3 bases and J lost 0; bases outside the gene matches: 8. Per the germline V gene, CDR1 is DFQATT and CDR2 is SNEGSKA (reference sequence). The CDR3 region is CSARDTGTGLNTEAFF. The CDR3, as DNA: TGCAGTGCTAGGGATACCGGGACAGGGCTGAACACTGAAGCTTTCTTT.

The chain combines TRBV20-1 with TRBJ2-1, with 8 bases identical to TRBD2. The CDR3 spans 13 residues. The germline gives CDR1 DFQATT, CDR2 SNEGSKA (reference sequence). V lost 3 bases to trimming and J lost 7 bases; unmatched junction nucleotides: 5. CDR3 sequence: CSASRGGRNEQFF. The CDR3 DNA is TGCAGTGCTAGTCGGGGGGGCAGGAATGAGCAGTTCTTC.

This clonotype has a count of ten or more. The rearrangement links TRBV6-5 to TRBJ2-7; D is possibly TRBD2 (6 bases). Trimming pared 0 bases from V and 3 bases from J, leaving 6 bases between. The CDR3 covers 13 residues. Germline V gene lookup returns CDR1 MNHEY and CDR2 SVGAGI. The CDR3 sequence is CASSYSEGYEQYF. The CDR3 DNA sequence: TGTGCCAGCAGTTACTCGGAGGGCTACGAGCAGTACTTC.

This clonotype was seen a handful of times. This chain links TRBV6-2 or TRBV6-3 with TRBJ2-7; D unresolved. The CDR3 is made up of 17 amino acids. Per germline, CDR1 MNHEY and CDR2 SVGEGT. Between the trimmed V and J ends, which lost 6 bases and 3 bases, there was a span of 24 bases. The CDR3 spells CASSRPPRHDLVYEQYF. The CDR3 DNA is TGTGCCAGCAGCCGACCCCCCCGACACGACCTAGTCTACGAGCAGTACTTC.